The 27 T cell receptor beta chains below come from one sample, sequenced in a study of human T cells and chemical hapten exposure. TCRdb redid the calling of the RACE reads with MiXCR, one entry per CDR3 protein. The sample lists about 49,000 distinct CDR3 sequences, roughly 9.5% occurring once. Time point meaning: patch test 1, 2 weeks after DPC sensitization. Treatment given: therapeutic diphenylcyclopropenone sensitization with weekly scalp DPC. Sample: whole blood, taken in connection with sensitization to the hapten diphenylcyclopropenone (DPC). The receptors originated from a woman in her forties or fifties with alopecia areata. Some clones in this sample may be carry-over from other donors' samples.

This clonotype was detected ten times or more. CDR3 sequence: CASGPGQQVDSPLHF. In DNA form, the CDR3 reads TGTGCCAGCGGCCCCGGACAGCAAGTGGATTCACCCCTCCACTTT. The chain carries TRBV11-3 and TRBJ1-6, with D possibly being TRBD1 (6 bases). In germline, CDR1 is SGHNT, CDR2 YENEEA. The ends were cut back, 8 bases at V and 8 bases at J, with 19 bases in the middle. CDR3 length: 15 residues. Together with reference TRBV11-3 and TRBJ1-6, the CDR3 gives the full variable domain: EAGVVQSPRYKIIEKKQPVAFWCNPISGHNTLYWYLQNLGQGPELLIRYENEEAVDDSQLPKDRFSAERLKGVDSTLKIQPAELGDSAVYLCASGPGQQVDSPLHFGNGTRLTVT.

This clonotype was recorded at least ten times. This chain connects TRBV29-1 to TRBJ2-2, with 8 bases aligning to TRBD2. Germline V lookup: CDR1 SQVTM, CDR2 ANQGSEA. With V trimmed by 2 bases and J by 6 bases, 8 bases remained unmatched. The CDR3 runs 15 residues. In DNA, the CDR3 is TGCAGCGTTGAATCGGGTAGCGGGGCACCCGGGGAGCTGTTTTTT. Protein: CSVESGSGAPGELFF.

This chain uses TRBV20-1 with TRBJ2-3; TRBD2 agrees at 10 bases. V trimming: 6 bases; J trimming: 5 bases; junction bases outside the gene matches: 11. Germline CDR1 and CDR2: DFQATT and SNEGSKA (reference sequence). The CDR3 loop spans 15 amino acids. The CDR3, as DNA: TGCAGTGCCCCACTCCTAGCGGGAGTTGAAGATACGCAGTATTTT. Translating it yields CSAPLLAGVEDTQYF.

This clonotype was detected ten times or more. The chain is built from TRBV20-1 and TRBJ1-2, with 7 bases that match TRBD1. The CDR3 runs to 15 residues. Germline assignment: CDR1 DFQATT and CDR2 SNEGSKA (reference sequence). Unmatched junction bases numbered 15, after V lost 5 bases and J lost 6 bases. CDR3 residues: CSAGGGQSLRNGYTF. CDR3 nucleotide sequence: TGCAGTGCTGGGGGGGGACAGTCATTGAGGAATGGCTACACCTTC.

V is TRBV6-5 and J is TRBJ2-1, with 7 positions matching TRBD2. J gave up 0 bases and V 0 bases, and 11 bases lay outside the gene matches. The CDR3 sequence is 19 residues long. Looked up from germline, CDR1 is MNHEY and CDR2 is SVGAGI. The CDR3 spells CASSYSIPASGSSYNEQFF. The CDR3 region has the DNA TGTGCCAGCAGTTACTCGATCCCGGCTAGCGGTAGCTCCTACAATGAGCAGTTCTTC.

Here the CDR3 reads CASSQQGALAREQFF. The CDR3 coding sequence is TGTGCCAGCAGCCAACAGGGGGCTCTGGCGCGGGAGCAGTTCTTC. The V call is TRBV7-6, the J call TRBJ2-1; 9 bases map to TRBD1. V lost 5 bases to trimming and J lost 10 bases; unmatched junction nucleotides: 12. The germline CDR1 and CDR2 sequences are SGHVS and FNYEAQ. This CDR3 region has 15 residues.

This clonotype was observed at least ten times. As DNA, the CDR3 is TGTGCCAGCAGTTTCCTTATGCAGTACGGAAACACCATATATTTT. It is translated as CASSFLMQYGNTIYF. The chain joins TRBV5-6 to TRBJ1-3; D is uncertain. CDR1 is SGHDT and CDR2 is YYEEEE in the germline V gene. The CDR3 is 15 residues long. Trimming stripped 5 bases from V and 4 bases from J, with 16 bases between. The complete variable domain, with remaining parts taken from reference TRBV5-6 and TRBJ1-3, reads DAGVTQSPTHLIKTRGQQVTLRCSPKSGHDTVSWYQQALGQGPQFIFQYYEEEERQRGNFPDRFSGHQFPNYSSELNVNALLLGDSALYLCASSFLMQYGNTIYFGEGSWLTVV.

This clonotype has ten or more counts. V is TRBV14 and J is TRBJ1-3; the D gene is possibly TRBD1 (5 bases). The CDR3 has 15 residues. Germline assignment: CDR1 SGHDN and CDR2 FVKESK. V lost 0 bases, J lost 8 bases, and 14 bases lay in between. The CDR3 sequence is CASSQDTAGTDTIYF. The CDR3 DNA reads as TGTGCCAGCAGCCAAGATACGGCGGGGACGGACACCATATATTTT.

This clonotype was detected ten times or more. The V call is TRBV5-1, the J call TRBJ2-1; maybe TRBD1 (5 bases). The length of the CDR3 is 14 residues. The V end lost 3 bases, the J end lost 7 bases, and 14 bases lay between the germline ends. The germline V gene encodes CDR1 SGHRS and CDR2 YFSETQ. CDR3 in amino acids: CASSSSQGINEQFF. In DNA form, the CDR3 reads TGCGCCAGCAGCTCGTCCCAGGGTATAAATGAGCAGTTCTTC.

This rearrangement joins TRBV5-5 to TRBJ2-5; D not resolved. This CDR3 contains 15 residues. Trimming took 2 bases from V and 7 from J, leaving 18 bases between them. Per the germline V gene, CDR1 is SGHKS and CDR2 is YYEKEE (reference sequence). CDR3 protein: CASSFDPPPAGTQYF. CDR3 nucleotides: TGTGCCAGCAGCTTCGATCCCCCTCCGGCTGGGACCCAGTACTTC.

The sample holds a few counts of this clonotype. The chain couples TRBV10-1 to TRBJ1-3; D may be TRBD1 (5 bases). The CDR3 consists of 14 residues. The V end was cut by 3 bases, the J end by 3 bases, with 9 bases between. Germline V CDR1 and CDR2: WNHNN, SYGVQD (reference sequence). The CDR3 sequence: CASSEGELGNTIYF. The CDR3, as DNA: TGCGCCAGCAGTGAAGGGGAGCTTGGAAACACCATATATTTT.

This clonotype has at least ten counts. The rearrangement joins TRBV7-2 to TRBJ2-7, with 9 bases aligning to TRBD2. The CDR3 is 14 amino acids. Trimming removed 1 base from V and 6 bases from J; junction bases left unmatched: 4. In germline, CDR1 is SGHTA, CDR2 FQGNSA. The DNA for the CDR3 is TGTGCCAGCAGCTTAGTCTCAGCGGGAGGCGAGCAGTACTTC. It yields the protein CASSLVSAGGEQYF.

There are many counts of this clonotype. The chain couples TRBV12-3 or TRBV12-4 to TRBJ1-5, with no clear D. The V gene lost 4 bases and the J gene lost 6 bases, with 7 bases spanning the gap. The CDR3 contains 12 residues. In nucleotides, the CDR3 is TGTGCCAGCAGTTCGGCCCCTCAGCCCCAGCATTTT. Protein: CASSSAPQPQHF.

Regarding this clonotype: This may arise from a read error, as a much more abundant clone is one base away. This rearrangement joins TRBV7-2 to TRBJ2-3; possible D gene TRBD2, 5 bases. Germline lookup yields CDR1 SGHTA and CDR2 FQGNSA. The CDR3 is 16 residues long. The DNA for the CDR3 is TGTGTCAGCAGCTTAGCGCTGTCCTTGGGCACAGATACGCAGTATTTT. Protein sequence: CVSSLALSLGTDTQYF.

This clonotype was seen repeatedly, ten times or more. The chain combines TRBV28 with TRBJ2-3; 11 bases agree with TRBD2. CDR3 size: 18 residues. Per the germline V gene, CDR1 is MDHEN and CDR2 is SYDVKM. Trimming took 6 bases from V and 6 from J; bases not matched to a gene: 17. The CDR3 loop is CASRVTGVAGGLRDTQYF. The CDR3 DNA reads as TGTGCCAGCAGGGTGACGGGGGTAGCGGGAGGGCTTCGGGATACGCAGTATTTT.

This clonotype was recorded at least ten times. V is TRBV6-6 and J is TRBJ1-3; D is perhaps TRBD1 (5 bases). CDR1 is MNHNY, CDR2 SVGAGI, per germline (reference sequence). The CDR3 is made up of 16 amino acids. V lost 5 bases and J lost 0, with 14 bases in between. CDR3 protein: CASSSLQGNSGNTIYF. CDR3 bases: TGTGCCAGCAGTAGCCTCCAGGGTAACTCTGGAAACACCATATATTTT.

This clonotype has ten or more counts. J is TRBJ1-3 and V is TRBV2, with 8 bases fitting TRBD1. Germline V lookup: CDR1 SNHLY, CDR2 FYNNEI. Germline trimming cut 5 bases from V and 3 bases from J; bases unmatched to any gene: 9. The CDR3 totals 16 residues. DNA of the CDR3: TGTGCCAGCAGTCGCGACAGGGGTTTCGGTGGAAACACCATATATTTT. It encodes CASSRDRGFGGNTIYF.

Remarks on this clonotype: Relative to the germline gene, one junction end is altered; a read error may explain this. CDR3 sequence reads: CASNQDRRGGYGYTF. The CDR3 DNA sequence: TGTGCCAGCAACCAAGATCGGAGGGGAGGCTATGGCTACACCTTC. The gene calls are TRBV3-1 and TRBJ1-2; D might be TRBD1 (5 bases). CDR1 is LGHDT and CDR2 is YNNKEL in the germline V gene (reference sequence). The CDR3 totals 15 residues.

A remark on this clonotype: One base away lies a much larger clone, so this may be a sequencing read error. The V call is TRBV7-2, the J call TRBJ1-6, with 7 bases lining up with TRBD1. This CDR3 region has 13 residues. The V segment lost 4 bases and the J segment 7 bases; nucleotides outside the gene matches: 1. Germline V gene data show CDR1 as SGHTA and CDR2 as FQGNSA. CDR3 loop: CASSWDRNSPLHF. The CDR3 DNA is TGTGCCAGCAGCTGGGACAGAAATTCACCCCTCCACTTT.

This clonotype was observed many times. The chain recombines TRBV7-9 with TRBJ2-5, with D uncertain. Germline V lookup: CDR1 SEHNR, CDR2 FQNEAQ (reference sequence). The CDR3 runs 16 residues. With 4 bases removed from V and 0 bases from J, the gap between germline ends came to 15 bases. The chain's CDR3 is CASSSAVGTDQETQYF. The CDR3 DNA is TGTGCCAGCAGCTCCGCTGTAGGCACCGACCAAGAGACCCAGTACTTC.

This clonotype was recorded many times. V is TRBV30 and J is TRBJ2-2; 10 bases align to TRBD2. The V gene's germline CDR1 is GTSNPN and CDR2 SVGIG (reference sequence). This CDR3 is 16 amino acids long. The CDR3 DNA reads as TGTGCTTCAAAAACCCCTAGCGGGAGCTTTACCGGGGAGCTGTTTTTT. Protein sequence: CASKTPSGSFTGELFF.

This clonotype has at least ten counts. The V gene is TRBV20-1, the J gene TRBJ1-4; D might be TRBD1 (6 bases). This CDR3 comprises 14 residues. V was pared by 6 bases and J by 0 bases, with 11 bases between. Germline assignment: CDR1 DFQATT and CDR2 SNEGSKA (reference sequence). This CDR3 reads CSAQTGATNEKLFF. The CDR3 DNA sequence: TGCAGTGCCCAGACAGGAGCAACTAATGAAAAACTGTTTTTT.

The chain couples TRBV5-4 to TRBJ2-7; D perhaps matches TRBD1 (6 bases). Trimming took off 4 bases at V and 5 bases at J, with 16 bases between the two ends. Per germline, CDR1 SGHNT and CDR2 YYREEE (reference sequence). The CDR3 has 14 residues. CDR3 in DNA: TGTGCCAGCAGCCCGACCGACAGGACCCACGAGCAGTACTTC. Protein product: CASSPTDRTHEQYF.

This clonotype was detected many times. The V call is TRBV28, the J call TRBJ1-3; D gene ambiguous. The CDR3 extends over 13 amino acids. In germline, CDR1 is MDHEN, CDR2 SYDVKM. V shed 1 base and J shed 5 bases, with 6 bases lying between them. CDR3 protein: CASSLFGRNTIYF. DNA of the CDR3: TGTGCCAGCAGTTTATTCGGCCGAAACACCATATATTTT. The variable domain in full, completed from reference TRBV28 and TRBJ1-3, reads DVKVTQSSRYLVKRTGEKVFLECVQDMDHENMFWYRQDPGLGLRLIYFSYDVKMKEKGDIPEGYSVSREKKERFSLILESASTNQTSMYLCASSLFGRNTIYFGEGSWLTVV.

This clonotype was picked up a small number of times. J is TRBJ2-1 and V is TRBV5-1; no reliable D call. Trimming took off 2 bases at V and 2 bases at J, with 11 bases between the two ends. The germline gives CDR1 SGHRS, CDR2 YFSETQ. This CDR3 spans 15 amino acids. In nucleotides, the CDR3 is TGCGCCAGCAGCTTAGCTCCTCGGGCCTACAATGAGCAGTTCTTC. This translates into CASSLAPRAYNEQFF. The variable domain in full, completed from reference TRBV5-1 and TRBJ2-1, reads KAGVTQTPRYLIKTRGQQVTLSCSPISGHRSVSWYQQTPGQGLQFLFEYFSETQRNKGNFPGRFSGRQFSNSRSEMNVSTLELGDSALYLCASSLAPRAYNEQFFGPGTRLTVL.

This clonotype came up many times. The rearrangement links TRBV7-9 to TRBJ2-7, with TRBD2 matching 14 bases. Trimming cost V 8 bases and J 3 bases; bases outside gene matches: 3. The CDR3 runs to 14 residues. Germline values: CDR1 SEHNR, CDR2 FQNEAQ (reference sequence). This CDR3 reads CASSGTSGSYEQYF. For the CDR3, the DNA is TGTGCCAGCTCCGGGACTAGCGGGAGCTACGAGCAGTACTTC.

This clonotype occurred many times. CDR3 sequence reads: CASSSRNRDRNSPLHF. DNA for the CDR3: TGTGCCAGCAGTTCGCGAAACCGGGACAGGAATTCACCCCTCCACTTT. V and J are TRBV27 and TRBJ1-6; 8 bases agree with TRBD1. Per the germline V gene, CDR1 is MNHEY and CDR2 is SMNVEV (reference sequence). Germline trimming cut 4 bases from V and 7 bases from J; bases unmatched to any gene: 9. The CDR3 is 16 amino acids.